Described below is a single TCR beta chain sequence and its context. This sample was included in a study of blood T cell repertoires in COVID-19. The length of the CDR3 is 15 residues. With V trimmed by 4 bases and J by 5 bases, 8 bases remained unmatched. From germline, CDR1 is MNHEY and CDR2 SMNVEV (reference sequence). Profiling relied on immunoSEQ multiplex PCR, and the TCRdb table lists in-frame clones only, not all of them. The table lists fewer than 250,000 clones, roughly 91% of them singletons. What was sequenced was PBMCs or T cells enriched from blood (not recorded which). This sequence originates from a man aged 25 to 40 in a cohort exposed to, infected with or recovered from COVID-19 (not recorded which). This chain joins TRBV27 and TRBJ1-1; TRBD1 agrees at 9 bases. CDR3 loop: CASSSNRGPGTEAFF. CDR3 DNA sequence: TGTGCCAGCAGTTCAAACAGGGGGCCGGGAACTGAAGCTTTCTTT.